This T cell receptor (beta chain) is from a study of beta chain features in type 1 diabetes. Germline V gene lookup returns CDR1 SGHAT and CDR2 FQNNGV. Trimming at V came to 1 base and at J to 3 bases, leaving 3 bases not matched to a gene. The CDR3 loop spans 15 amino acids. What was sequenced were expressed TCRB transcripts, since all of the isolated RNA had been reverse transcribed. Produced via immunoSEQ multiplex PCR; TCRdb's table is partial and in-frame only. Of roughly 170,000 clones detected, more than 10% appear once; the ten largest clones hold 0.62%. The TCR sequence derives from a young woman in good health. The material sequenced was central memory CD4+ T cells from blood. The V call is TRBV11-2, the J call TRBJ2-1; 7 bases are shared with TRBD1. The CDR3: CASSLGQGNYNEQFF. The CDR3, as DNA: TGTGCCAGCAGCTTAGGACAGGGAAACTACAATGAGCAGTTCTTC.